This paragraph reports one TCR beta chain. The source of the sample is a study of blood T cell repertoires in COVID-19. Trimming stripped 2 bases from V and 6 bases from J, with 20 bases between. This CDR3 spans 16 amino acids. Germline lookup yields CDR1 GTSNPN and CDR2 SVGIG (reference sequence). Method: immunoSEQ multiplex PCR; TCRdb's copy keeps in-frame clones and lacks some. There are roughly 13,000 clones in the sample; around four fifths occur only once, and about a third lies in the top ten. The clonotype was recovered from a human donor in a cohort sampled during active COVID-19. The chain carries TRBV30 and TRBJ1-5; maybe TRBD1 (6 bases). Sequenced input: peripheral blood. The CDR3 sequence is CAWSMSRGGEGQPQHF. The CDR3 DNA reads TGTGCCTGGAGTATGAGCCGAGGGGGGGAGGGTCAGCCCCAGCATTTT.